The text below deals with one TCR beta chain. No antigen is known for it. Per-base quality was not reported, and no clone a single base away is much larger than it. The time point label here, explained by the study, means: about 28 days (+/-7) after the second vaccine dose. Because spike-specific TCR depth and breadth did not differ between the two schedules, AZD1222 recipients who got a second dose at roughly 4 weeks were pooled with those who got a second dose at roughly 12 weeks. Samples from vaccinated people were obtained from the UK trials COV001 and COV002, which included a single-blind randomized controlled phase 2/3 trial of AZD1222 (ChAdOx1 nCoV-19) in healthy adults. Trial participant PBMC samples were collected at day 0 and day 28 after the second dose for TCRbeta chain sequencing. This record belongs to a study of T cell responses to AZD1222 COVID-19 vaccine (dated by TCRdb to the early 2020s). Regarding the study in general: TCR sequencing covered more than 230 trial participants: approximately 200 given two doses of AZD1222 and some 25 given two doses of MenACWY control vaccine. Enrollment into the trials was organized by age into subgroups of 18-55, 56-69 and 70-plus years, and those subgroups contained roughly 150, 30 and 60 TCR-sequenced participants, respectively.

The CDR3 regions of human TCRbeta chains were subjected to immunosequencing. Per the authors' processing: TCRs in the repertoires were matched against a reference library of SARS-CoV-2-specific TCRs that had been generated with the MIRA antigen-specificity platform. Breadth was defined as the fraction of unique TCRs that were SARS-CoV-2-associated, and depth was defined as the fraction of total T cells that were SARS-CoV-2-associated. Using the MIRA data, each spike-specific TCR was assigned both to the spike region to which the TCR was reactive and to a CD4 or CD8 class. Log10-transformed breadth and depth values were compared by one-way ANOVA with Sidak's multiple comparisons tests. Imported from immuneACCESS, the table was reduced by TCRdb to in-frame sequences with V and J called. These copies leave out some clones; in studies compared against another copy, an unresolved V gene accounts for under half, and the cause of the remainder is not known. V and J calls and clone size are as listed in that table; D and trimming were resolved from the DNA. The sample table records about 180,000 clones; around 90% of these occur just once. The leading ten clones occupy approximately 1.8% of the sample.

Study-wide findings and limitations: Vaccine-associated CD4 TCRs spanned the whole spike protein, with dominant responses in regions 160-218 and 743-854. Epitopes outside the regions mutated in the B.1.351 and B.1.1.7 variants were reportedly recognized by nearly half of the unique spike-specific TCRs. The 56-69-year group was small, and its depth increase did not reach significance, likely because of low power. Because no day 14 peak-response samples were available, the repertoires could be characterized only after the peak T cell response. Spike-specific TCR breadth and depth rose significantly after two AZD1222 doses compared with day 0 and with MenACWY recipients. Conclusions about previously exposed vaccinees are limited, since just five or six AZD1222 recipients were seropositive for SARS-CoV-2 at baseline. Most participants were white British and females outnumbered males, and the authors suggested that clonal diversity may have been underestimated.

The trim is 2 bases for V and 3 bases for J, with a gap of 5 bases between the germline ends. In the germline V gene, CDR1 corresponds to MNHEY and CDR2 to SVGAGI. Including the terminal cysteine and phenylalanine, the CDR3 comprises 13 residues. Only the CDR3 portion is preserved as DNA: 39 bases, with reading frame beginning at the first base. This receptor chain uses TRBV6-5 and TRBJ1-5; the D segment cannot be called with confidence. The TCR comes from an adult who received the AZD1222 COVID-19 vaccine. Sequenced material: peripheral blood, taken 28 days after the second AZD1222 dose. The sequence in DNA is TGTGCCAGCAGTTACGGGGTCAATCAGCCCCAGCATTTT. The encoded protein is CASSYGVNQPQHF.